This T cell receptor (beta chain) was obtained from a study of blood T cell repertoires in COVID-19. Study context: COVID-19 samples from acute and convalescent phases originated in the United States, Italy and Spain. Nucleic acid was either cDNA or gDNA, and it came from T cells, B-cell-depleted T cells, or PBMCs.

Germline V gives CDR1 SNHLY, CDR2 FYNNEI. The CDR3 extends over 14 amino acids. Trimming removed 4 bases at V and 4 bases at J, with 11 bases between. In the authors' methods: Estimation of nucleated cell counts relied on the amplification of reference gene primers. Here immunoSEQ multiplex PCR was the method, and the copy in TCRdb shows in-frame clones only, minus some. That table supplies the V and J calls and clone size; D and trimming were determined from the DNA. Here the sample spans fewer than 500,000 clones, approximately 90% being singletons. This clonotype originated in a young woman with acute or convalescent COVID-19. The sequencing input was peripheral blood. The chain links TRBV2 to TRBJ1-3; D unresolved. The chain's CDR3 is CASSAGMGGNTIYF. CDR3 nucleotides: TGTGCCAGCAGTGCGGGGATGGGGGGAAACACCATATATTTT.